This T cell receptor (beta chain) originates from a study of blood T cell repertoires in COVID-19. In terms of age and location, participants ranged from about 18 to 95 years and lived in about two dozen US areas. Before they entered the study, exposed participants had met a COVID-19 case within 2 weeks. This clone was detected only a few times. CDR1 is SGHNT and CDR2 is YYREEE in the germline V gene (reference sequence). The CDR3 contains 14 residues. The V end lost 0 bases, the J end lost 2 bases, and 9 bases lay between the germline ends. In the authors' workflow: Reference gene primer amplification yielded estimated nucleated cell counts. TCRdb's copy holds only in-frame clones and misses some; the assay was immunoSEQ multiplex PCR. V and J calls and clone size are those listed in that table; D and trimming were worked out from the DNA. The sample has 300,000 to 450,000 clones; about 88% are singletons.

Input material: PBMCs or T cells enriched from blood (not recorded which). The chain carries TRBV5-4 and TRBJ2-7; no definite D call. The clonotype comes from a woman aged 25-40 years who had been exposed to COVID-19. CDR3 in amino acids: CASSLGLETYEQYF. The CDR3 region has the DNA TGTGCCAGCAGCTTGGGTCTAGAAACCTACGAGCAGTACTTC.